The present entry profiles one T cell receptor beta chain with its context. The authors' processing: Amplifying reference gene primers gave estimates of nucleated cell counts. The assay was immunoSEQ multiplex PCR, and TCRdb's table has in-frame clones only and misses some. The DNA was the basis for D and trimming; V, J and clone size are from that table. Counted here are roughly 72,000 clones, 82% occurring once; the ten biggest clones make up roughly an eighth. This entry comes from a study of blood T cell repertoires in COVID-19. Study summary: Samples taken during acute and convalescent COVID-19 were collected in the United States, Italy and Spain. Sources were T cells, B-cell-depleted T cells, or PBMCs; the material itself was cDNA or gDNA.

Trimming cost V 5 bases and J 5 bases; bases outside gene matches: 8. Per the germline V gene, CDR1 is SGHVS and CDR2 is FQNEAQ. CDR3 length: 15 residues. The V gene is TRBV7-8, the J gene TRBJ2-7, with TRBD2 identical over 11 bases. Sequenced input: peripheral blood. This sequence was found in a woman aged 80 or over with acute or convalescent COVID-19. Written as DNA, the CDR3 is TGTGCCAGCAGCATCCTAGCGGGAGGCTACGACGAGCAGTACTTC. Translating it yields CASSILAGGYDEQYF.